A single sample gave rise to the 29 T cell receptor beta chains below, sequenced in a study of blood T cell repertoires in COVID-19. Sequencing was performed with immunoSEQ multiplex PCR; in TCRdb, only in-frame clones are kept and a portion is missing. The sample yields tens of thousands of clones, roughly 82% seen once. Sample: peripheral blood. Receptor source: a woman of 80 years or more with acute or convalescent COVID-19.

The chain combines TRBV7-8 with TRBJ1-2, with unresolved D. Trimming removed 1 base from V and 0 bases from J, with 9 bases in between. Germline loops: CDR1 SGHVS, CDR2 FQNEAQ. The CDR3 extends over 15 amino acids. For the CDR3, the DNA is TGTGCCAGCAGCTTAGTGGGCACATCTAACTATGGCTACACCTTC. This translates into CASSLVGTSNYGYTF. The full variable domain, with the rest looked up from reference TRBV7-8 and TRBJ1-2, is GAGVSQSPRYKVAKRGQDVALRCDPISGHVSLFWYQQALGQGPEFLTYFQNEAQLDKSGLPSDRFFAERPEGSVSTLKIQRTQQEDSAVYLCASSLVGTSNYGYTFGSGTRLTVV.

This rearrangement joins TRBV4-1 to TRBJ1-1; D is perhaps TRBD1 (6 bases). Germline assignment: CDR1 MGHRA and CDR2 YSYEKL. The CDR3 length is 15 residues. The V end was cut by 1 base, the J end by 8 bases, with 17 bases between. For the CDR3, the DNA is TGCGCCAGCAGCCAAGGCGGTAGGTTTGGGACAGAAGCTTTCTTT. Its translation is CASSQGGRFGTEAFF.

The V and J genes are TRBV28 and TRBJ1-2; TRBD1 aligns across 7 bases. J was trimmed by 5 bases and V by 4 bases; bases with no gene match: 10. This CDR3 contains 15 residues. Per germline, CDR1 MDHEN and CDR2 SYDVKM. CDR3 coding DNA: TGTGCCAGCAGTTCCCCCGGGACAGCTAGTTATGGCTACACCTTC. It encodes CASSSPGTASYGYTF.

The rearrangement joins TRBV7-7 to TRBJ2-1; TRBD2 matches 9 bases. The J segment lost 9 bases and the V segment lost 1 base, leaving 7 bases of the junction unmatched. CDR1 SSHAT and CDR2 FNYEAQ come from the germline V gene (reference sequence). The CDR3 spans 15 residues. CDR3 nucleotides: TGTGCCAGCAGCTTAGGTGGCGGGGGGGCGCGTGAGCAGTTCTTC. This gives the protein CASSLGGGGAREQFF.

In DNA form, the CDR3 reads TGTGCAAGTCGTACCTTATTAGGTGAGGATCAGCCCCAGCATTTT. Its translation is CASRTLLGEDQPQHF. The gene calls are TRBV12-2 and TRBJ1-5. TRBV12-2 is an annotated pseudogene. The CDR3 totals 15 residues.

The rearrangement uses TRBV11-2 and TRBJ2-3, with 7 bases matching TRBD1. Looked up from germline, CDR1 is SGHAT and CDR2 is FQNNGV. Trimming cost V 2 bases and J 4 bases; bases outside gene matches: 3. The CDR3 consists of 14 residues. CDR3: CASSLSRGSDTQYF. CDR3 sequence (DNA): TGTGCCAGCAGCTTATCCAGGGGGTCAGATACGCAGTATTTT. Full variable domain (missing parts from reference TRBV11-2 and TRBJ2-3): EAGVAQSPRYKIIEKRQSVAFWCNPISGHATLYWYQQILGQGPKLLIQFQNNGVVDDSQLPKDRFSAERLKGVDSTLKIQPAKLEDSAVYLCASSLSRGSDTQYFGPGTRLTVL.

V is TRBV9 and J is TRBJ2-1; D is perhaps TRBD1 (7 bases). V lost 4 bases and J 0 bases, leaving 14 bases between the germline ends. Per the germline V gene, CDR1 is SGDLS and CDR2 is YYNGEE. The CDR3 is 16 residues long. The CDR3 DNA follows: TGTGCCAGCAGCCCCCAGGGGGGCAGCTCCTACAATGAGCAGTTCTTC. Protein sequence: CASSPQGGSSYNEQFF.

V is TRBV6-5 and J is TRBJ1-5; D not certain. This CDR3 has 15 residues. V was clipped by 6 bases and J by 0 bases, with 12 bases between them. The germline gives CDR1 MNHEY, CDR2 SVGAGI. The CDR3, as DNA: TGTGCCAGCAGCAGAGGGAACCGTAGCAATCAGCCCCAGCATTTT. It is translated as CASSRGNRSNQPQHF.

The chain couples TRBV5-5 to TRBJ2-5; D unresolved. CDR3 size: 13 residues. V was pared by 0 bases and J by 4 bases, with 7 bases between. Germline lookup yields CDR1 SGHKS and CDR2 YYEKEE (reference sequence). The CDR3 spells CASSLDYGETQYF. CDR3 in DNA: TGTGCCAGCAGCTTGGACTATGGAGAGACCCAGTACTTC.

The chain carries TRBV5-1 and TRBJ1-1, with 7 nucleotides matching TRBD1. Germline-derived CDR1 and CDR2 are SGHRS and YFSETQ. Losses at the gene ends were 1 base for V and 7 bases for J; bases not matched to a gene: 4. There are 13 residues in the CDR3. CDR3 region: CASSLRGHHEAFF. The CDR3 DNA follows: TGCGCCAGCAGCTTGAGGGGGCACCATGAAGCTTTCTTT.

The genes are TRBV30 and TRBJ2-7; 8 nucleotides agree with TRBD2. V lost 2 bases, J lost 4 bases, and 4 bases stayed unmatched. The CDR3 is 13 amino acids. Per germline, CDR1 GTSNPN and CDR2 SVGIG (reference sequence). For the CDR3, the DNA is TGTGCCTGGAGTCTCCCGGGAGGGTACGAGCAGTACTTC. It specifies CAWSLPGGYEQYF.

V usage is TRBV18 and J usage is TRBJ2-3; 9 nucleotides agree with TRBD2. J gave up 3 bases and V 2 bases, and 6 bases lay outside the gene matches. The length of the CDR3 is 16 residues. Germline loops: CDR1 KGHSH, CDR2 LQKENI. The DNA of the CDR3 is TGTGCCAGCTCACCAAGGCTAGCGGGAAGTACAGATACGCAGTATTTT. Encoded protein: CASSPRLAGSTDTQYF.

DNA of the CDR3: TGTGCCAGCAGCCTAGCGGGAGTGGAAACCGGGGAGCTGTTTTTT. Translation gives CASSLAGVETGELFF. The gene calls are TRBV7-3 and TRBJ2-2; 10 nucleotides match TRBD2. CDR1 and CDR2 from the germline V gene are SGHTA and FQGTGA. The CDR3 covers 15 residues. The V segment lost 5 bases and the J segment 5 bases; nucleotides outside the gene matches: 5.

The CDR3, as DNA: TGTGCCAGCAGCTCCGGACAGGGTTGGTATGGCTACACCTTC. Protein sequence: CASSSGQGWYGYTF. The V gene is TRBV7-2, the J gene TRBJ1-2, with 8 bases matching TRBD1. Per the germline V gene, CDR1 is SGHTA and CDR2 is FQGNSA. Germline trimming cut 4 bases from V and 5 bases from J; bases unmatched to any gene: 6. This CDR3 is 14 amino acids long.

The chain has TRBV2 and TRBJ1-1; D is unresolved. V lost 5 bases and J lost 3, with 10 bases in between. Germline V gene lookup returns CDR1 SNHLY and CDR2 FYNNEI. This CDR3 has 13 residues. CDR3: CASSIRGDTEAFF. The DNA for the CDR3 is TGTGCCAGCAGTATCCGAGGAGACACTGAAGCTTTCTTT.

The chain employs TRBV9 and TRBJ2-7, with 11 positions matching TRBD1. Germline CDR1 reads SGDLS; CDR2 reads YYNGEE. J gave up 3 bases and V 4 bases, and 3 bases lay outside the gene matches. CDR3 length: 14 residues. The CDR3 nucleotides read TGTGCCAGCAGCTCCGGGACAGGGGGCTACGAGCAGTACTTC. It specifies CASSSGTGGYEQYF.

This clone appeared once. The chain couples TRBV6-1 to TRBJ1-1, with D unclear. The germline CDR1 and CDR2 sequences are MNHNS and SASEGT. V was clipped by 0 bases and J by 1 base, with 3 bases between them. The CDR3 runs 13 residues. CDR3 region: CASSEAQNTEAFF. The CDR3 bases are TGTGCCAGCAGTGAAGCCCAGAACACTGAAGCTTTCTTT.

The chain joins TRBV5-1 to TRBJ2-1, with D perhaps matching TRBD2 (6 bases). The V gene lost 0 bases and the J gene lost 6 bases, with 13 bases spanning the gap. CDR3 length: 15 amino acids. CDR1 SGHRS and CDR2 YFSETQ come from the germline V gene. CDR3 coding DNA: TGCGCCAGCAGCTTGGCTAGCGTGGTTGGCAATGAGCAGTTCTTC. Residues: CASSLASVVGNEQFF.

V is TRBV6-6 and J is TRBJ2-3, with TRBD2 matching over 8 bases. Unmatched junction bases numbered 10, after V lost 6 bases and J lost 5 bases. Per germline, CDR1 MNHNY and CDR2 SVGAGI (reference sequence). The length of the CDR3 is 15 residues. The CDR3 DNA follows: TGTGCCAGCAGCCCCGAGCGGGGGCAGGGAGATACGCAGTATTTT. Protein: CASSPERGQGDTQYF.

The chain is built from TRBV5-3 and TRBJ2-1; 10 bases are a match to TRBD2. TRBV5-3 is filed as an ORF, its function uncertain. CDR3 size: 16 residues. Trimming removed 0 bases from V and 6 bases from J; junction bases left unmatched: 6. The CDR3 region is CARSLGLAGVSNEQFF. For the CDR3, the DNA is TGTGCCAGAAGCTTGGGGCTAGCGGGAGTATCCAATGAGCAGTTCTTC.

The chain is built from TRBV2 and TRBJ1-5; unclear D gene. V lost 4 bases and J 4 bases, leaving 14 bases between the germline ends. Per the germline V gene, CDR1 is SNHLY and CDR2 is FYNNEI. The CDR3 totals 15 residues. The CDR3 nucleotides are TGTGCCAGCAGTGTACCGGGTAGCAAGAATCAGCCCCAGCATTTT. Protein sequence: CASSVPGSKNQPQHF.

J is TRBJ1-1 and V is TRBV5-3; TRBD1 agrees at 7 bases. TRBV5-3 is recorded as an ORF, its role being uncertain. The CDR3 spans 14 residues. V was clipped by 2 bases and J by 1 base; unmatched bases: 2. In DNA form, the CDR3 reads TGTGCCAGAAGCTTTGACAGGGCGAACACTGAAGCTTTCTTT. Protein sequence: CARSFDRANTEAFF.

V usage is TRBV11-2 and J usage is TRBJ2-5, with D tentatively TRBD2 (5 bases). Looked up from germline, CDR1 is SGHAT and CDR2 is FQNNGV. The CDR3 is 12 amino acids. With 5 bases removed from V and 5 bases from J, the gap between germline ends came to 9 bases. The CDR3 here is CASSGLMETQYF. The CDR3 coding sequence is TGTGCCAGCAGCGGACTCATGGAGACCCAGTACTTC.

V and J are TRBV14 and TRBJ2-5, with TRBD1 as a possible D gene (6 bases). CDR1 and CDR2 from the germline V gene are SGHDN and FVKESK. V was pared by 6 bases and J by 4 bases, with 18 bases between. CDR3 length: 15 residues. The CDR3 region is CASSTQGVFGETQYF. In nucleotides, the CDR3 is TGTGCCAGCAGTACACAGGGAGTTTTCGGAGAGACCCAGTACTTC.

V and J are TRBV2 and TRBJ1-2; TRBD1 aligns across 9 bases. V lost 9 bases, J lost 5 bases, and 1 base stayed unmatched. The CDR3 has 11 residues. Germline CDR1 SNHLY, CDR2 FYNNEI. CDR3 nucleotide sequence: TGTGCCAGGGGGACAGGGTATGGCTACACCTTC. It translates to CARGTGYGYTF.

The chain employs TRBV7-8 and TRBJ1-1, with unresolved D. Germline loops: CDR1 SGHVS, CDR2 FQNEAQ. The CDR3 runs to 15 residues. The ends were cut back, 1 base at V and 1 base at J, with 10 bases in the middle. The CDR3 nucleotides are TGTGCCAGCAGCTTAGGTTCTTCCGGGAACACTGAAGCTTTCTTT. Translation gives CASSLGSSGNTEAFF.

The rearrangement uses TRBV28 and TRBJ1-2; D may be TRBD1 (5 bases). Deletions cut 6 bases from V and 1 base from J, with 6 bases between. Germline-derived CDR1 and CDR2 are MDHEN and SYDVKM. The CDR3 has 12 amino acids. CDR3 sequence reads: CASSQGNYGYTF. The CDR3 DNA reads TGTGCCAGCAGCCAGGGTAACTATGGCTACACCTTC.

The rearrangement uses TRBV5-1 and TRBJ2-1; D perhaps matches TRBD2 (6 bases). The V gene lost 4 bases and the J gene lost 6 bases, with 17 bases spanning the gap. The CDR3 is made up of 15 amino acids. Per germline, CDR1 SGHRS and CDR2 YFSETQ. CDR3 in amino acids: CASSKDYPRANEQFF. CDR3 DNA sequence: TGCGCCAGCAGCAAGGACTACCCGAGGGCCAATGAGCAGTTCTTC. The entire variable domain, with the rest obtained from reference TRBV5-1 and TRBJ2-1, is as follows: KAGVTQTPRYLIKTRGQQVTLSCSPISGHRSVSWYQQTPGQGLQFLFEYFSETQRNKGNFPGRFSGRQFSNSRSEMNVSTLELGDSALYLCASSKDYPRANEQFFGPGTRLTVL.

The chain couples TRBV3-1 (or the pseudogene TRBV3-2) to TRBJ1-2; TRBD1 aligns across 8 bases. Trimming removed 0 bases from V and 8 bases from J; junction bases left unmatched: 5. The CDR3 consists of 14 residues. Germline V gene lookup returns CDR1 LGHDT and CDR2 YNNKEL (reference sequence). CDR3 sequence: CASSQETGVRGYTF. The CDR3 DNA sequence: TGTGCCAGCAGCCAAGAGACAGGGGTCCGGGGCTACACCTTC.